This T cell receptor beta chain was profiled in a study of a mutant IDH1 vaccine in newly diagnosed glioma. The wider study: Radiotherapy alone preceded vaccination by 4-6 weeks; alternatively, vaccination started with temozolomide cycles. Radiotherapy, temozolomide, or both had been given previously, and both were given to most.

General observations from the study: Pseudoprogression apparently tracked independently of changes in top peripheral T cell clonotypes.

Specified time point: week 47, end of study. It was 300 ug of mutant IDH1 20-mer peptide that made up each vaccine dose, given with topical imiquimod. V was clipped by 1 base and J by 4 bases, with 14 bases between them. The CDR3 is made up of 16 amino acids. Germline CDR1 is MDHEN and CDR2 is SYDVKM. In regard to this clone: Its antigen is unknown.

The repertoire was sequenced with immunoSEQ multiplex PCR; TCRdb's copy has only in-frame clones and lacks some. The data contain 58,000 or so clones, around 83% of them singletons. This TCR came from a woman in her forties or fifties with glioma. The genes are TRBV28 and TRBJ1-5; D call uncertain. The sample was PBMCs, taken from a glioma patient whose treatment included an IDH1 peptide vaccine. Here the CDR3 DNA reads TGTGCCAGCAGTTTATTGGTCCGGGCGGGTAATCAGCCCCAGCATTTT. It yields the protein CASSLLVRAGNQPQHF.